This T cell receptor beta chain originates from a study of cytomegalovirus exposure and HLA in healthy donors. Primers included in the PCR were 60 Vbeta and 13 Jbeta primers. Sequencing used immunoSEQ multiplex PCR; TCRdb keeps in-frame clones, though not all of them. Seen here are around 130,000 clones, around four fifths observed once, and the top ten hold around 0.92%. Study-level results: Reportedly, diagnosis of cytomegalovirus status by the classifier showed high specificity and sensitivity.

Each of the donors was a healthy bone marrow donor. As regards this clone: What it recognizes is unknown.

The CDR3 covers 15 residues. CDR1 is SGHDN and CDR2 is FVKESK in the germline V gene. V lost 0 bases and J lost 10, with 13 bases in between. Sequencing input: PBMCs. The chain uses TRBV14 and TRBJ1-6; D is ambiguous. The origin of this receptor is a human donor in good health. CDR3 sequence: CASSQDRTGGSPLHF. The CDR3 nucleotides read TGTGCCAGCAGCCAAGATCGGACCGGCGGGTCACCCCTCCACTTT.